The rows below give T cell receptor beta chains drawn from one sample of a study of beta chain features in type 1 diabetes. Using immunoSEQ multiplex PCR, the repertoire was profiled, and TCRdb retains in-frame clones only, with some absent. The sample yields under 200,000 clones, about 9.3% seen once. Sequencing was carried out using central memory CD4+ T cells from blood. The receptor source for this set is a man aged 25 to 40 with type 1 diabetes. Both conserved end residues are part of each CDR3. Fields, in order: J gene, V gene, clone size, CDR3 length, D gene, CDR3 protein, CDR3 DNA. The D gene is left open where the match is weak. Clone size, where shown, is once, few, many, or a class for clones that have expanded.

>TRBJ1-5|TRBV5-4|few|13|TRBD1
CASSADRERPQHF
TGTGCCAGCAGCGCGGACAGGGAGAGGCCCCAGCATTTT
>TRBJ2-3|TRBV2|NA|16|TRBD1
CASSDPRGQRTDTQYF
TGTGCCAGCAGTGATCCCCGGGGACAGCGAACAGATACGCAGTATTTT
>TRBJ2-1|TRBV4-2|NA|18|TRBD2
CASSQVSGGRVLYNEQFF
TGTGCCAGCAGCCAAGTATCTGGCGGGAGGGTCCTCTACAATGAGCAGTTCTTC
>TRBJ2-1|TRBV7-8|few|16|NA
CASSRLGGLLYNEQFF
TGTGCCAGCAGTCGTCTCGGCGGGCTCCTCTACAATGAGCAGTTCTTC
>TRBJ2-1|TRBV9|few|16|NA
CASSVTSSSSYNEQFF
TGTGCCAGCAGCGTAACCTCAAGTAGCTCCTACAATGAGCAGTTCTTC
>TRBJ2-2|TRBV7-2|few|14|NA
CASSLVVLAGELFF
TGTGCCAGCAGCTTAGTTGTTTTAGCCGGGGAGCTGTTTTTT
>TRBJ2-5|TRBV5-4|few|14|TRBD1
CASSLEGGRETQYF
TGTGCCAGCAGCTTGGAAGGGGGCAGGGAGACCCAGTACTTC
>TRBJ2-3|TRBV7-3|few|14|NA
CASSKNQGGDTQYF
TGTGCCAGCAGCAAAAACCAGGGAGGCGATACGCAGTATTTT
>TRBJ1-2|TRBV18|NA|14|NA
CASSPRSGDYGYTF
TGTGCCAGCTCACCCCGATCAGGGGACTATGGCTACACCTTC
>TRBJ2-1|TRBV30|few|14|TRBD2
CAWSFGLAGNEQFF
TGTGCCTGGAGTTTCGGACTAGCGGGGAATGAGCAGTTCTTC
>TRBJ1-4|TRBV30|NA|16|TRBD1
CAWNPQGTPLNEKLFF
TGTGCCTGGAACCCACAGGGGACCCCCCTTAATGAAAAACTGTTTTTT
>TRBJ1-1|TRBV7-9|many|14|TRBD1
CASSGTGGRTEAFF
TGTGCCAGCAGCGGTACAGGGGGCCGCACTGAAGCTTTCTTT
>TRBJ1-5|TRBV27|NA|14|TRBD1
CARRLQGTNQPQHF
TGTGCCAGGCGGCTACAGGGGACTAATCAGCCCCAGCATTTT
>TRBJ1-3|TRBV7-9|few|15|NA
CASERQDYSGNTIYF
TGTGCCAGCGAACGACAGGATTACTCTGGAAACACCATATATTTT
>TRBJ2-7|TRBV7-2|few|13|NA
CASSPLRGGEQYF
TGTGCCAGCAGCCCCCTACGGGGAGGCGAGCAGTACTTC
>TRBJ2-1|TRBV19|few|14|NA
CASSPAGHYNEQFF
TGTGCCAGTAGCCCAGCGGGACACTACAATGAGCAGTTCTTC
>TRBJ2-7|TRBV4-3|NA|14|TRBD1
CASSIRQGAGEQYF
TGCGCCAGCAGCATAAGACAGGGGGCGGGTGAGCAGTACTTC
>TRBJ1-1|TRBV6-1|NA|11|NA
CASSALFEAFF
TGTGCCAGCAGTGCGTTATTTGAAGCTTTCTTT
>TRBJ2-7|TRBV5-1|few|15|TRBD1
CASSLAPDRDYEQYF
TGCGCCAGCAGCTTGGCCCCGGACAGGGACTACGAGCAGTACTTC